A single count supports the clone carrying this TCR beta chain. Its antigen is not identified. Repertoires were generated with immunoSEQ multiplex PCR, while TCRdb's copy carries only in-frame clones and drops some. The sample lists hundreds of thousands of clones; roughly 95% were seen once. Naivety among CD8 cells was defined by CD45RO negativity and positive CCR7 selection, thereby excluding terminally differentiated effector memory CD45RA+ cells. Trimming removed 10 bases at V and 0 bases at J, with 10 bases between. This CDR3 is built from 13 residues. Germline assignment: CDR1 SGHVS and CDR2 FNYEAQ. This entry is derived from a study of shared clonotypes between healthy human individuals. Study information: Donors consisted of two women and a few men between 18 and 49. CD4 naive cells filled three plates per donor, CD4 memory three, CD8 naive two and CD8 memory one. Overall study findings and caveats: Clonotypes shared by all four sorted-subset donors had higher generation probabilities than non-shared clonotypes. Sorted-subset sequencing was shown by rarefaction to be incomplete despite large depth.

This TCR came from a woman aged 25 to 39 in good health. The source material was naive CD8+ T cells sorted from blood. The chain joins TRBV7-6 to TRBJ1-3, with D maybe TRBD1 (5 bases). In nucleotides, the CDR3 is TGTGCCACACAGGCCCTCTCTGGAAACACCATATATTTT. Translation gives CATQALSGNTIYF. The full variable domain, with the rest looked up from reference TRBV7-6 and TRBJ1-3, is GAGVSQSPRYKVTKRGQDVALRCDPISGHVSLYWYRQALGQGPEFLTYFNYEAQQDKSGLPNDRFSAERPEGSISTLTIQRTEQRDSAMYRCATQALSGNTIYFGEGSWLTVV.